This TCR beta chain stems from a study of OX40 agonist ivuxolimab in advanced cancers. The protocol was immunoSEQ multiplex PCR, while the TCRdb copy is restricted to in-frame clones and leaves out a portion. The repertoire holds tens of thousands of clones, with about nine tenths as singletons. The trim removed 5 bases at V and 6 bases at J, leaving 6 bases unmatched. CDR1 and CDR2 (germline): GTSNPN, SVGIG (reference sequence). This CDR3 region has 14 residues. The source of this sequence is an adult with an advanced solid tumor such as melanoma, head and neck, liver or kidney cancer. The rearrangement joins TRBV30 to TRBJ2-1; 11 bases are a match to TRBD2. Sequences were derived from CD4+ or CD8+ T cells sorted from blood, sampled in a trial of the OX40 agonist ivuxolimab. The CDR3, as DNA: TGTGCCTGGCGACCGGGACTAGCGGTCAATGAGCAGTTCTTC. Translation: CAWRPGLAVNEQFF. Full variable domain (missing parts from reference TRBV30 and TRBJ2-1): SQTIHQWPATLVQPVGSPLSLECTVEGTSNPNLYWYRQAAGRGLQLLFYSVGIGQISSEVPQNLSASRPQDRQFILSSKKLLLSDSGFYLCAWRPGLAVNEQFFGPGTRLTVL.